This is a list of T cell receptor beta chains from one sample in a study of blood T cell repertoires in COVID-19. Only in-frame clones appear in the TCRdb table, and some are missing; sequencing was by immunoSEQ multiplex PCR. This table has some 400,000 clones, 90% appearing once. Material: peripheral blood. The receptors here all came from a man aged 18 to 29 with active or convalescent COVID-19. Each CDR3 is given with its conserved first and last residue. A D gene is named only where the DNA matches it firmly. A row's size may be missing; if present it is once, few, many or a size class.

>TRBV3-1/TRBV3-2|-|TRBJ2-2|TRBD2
CASSPRSGGSNTGELFF
TGTGCCAGCAGCCCGCGGAGCGGGGGCTCAAACACCGGGGAGCTGTTTTTT
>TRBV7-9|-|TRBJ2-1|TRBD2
CASSPAGLAGIEQFF
TGTGCCAGCAGCCCCGCTGGACTAGCAGGTATAGAGCAGTTCTTC
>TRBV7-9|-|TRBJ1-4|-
CASSPEAVSNEKLFF
TGTGCCAGCAGCCCAGAGGCGGTTTCAAATGAAAAACTGTTTTTT
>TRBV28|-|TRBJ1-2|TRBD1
CASSFRDWTGLTSNYGYTF
TGTGCCAGCAGTTTTCGGGACTGGACAGGACTTACCTCTAACTATGGCTACACCTTC
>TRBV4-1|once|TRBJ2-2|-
CASSQRRAGAGTGELFF
TGCGCCAGCAGCCAAAGGAGGGCAGGAGCGGGCACCGGGGAGCTGTTTTTT
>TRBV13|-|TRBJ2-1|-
CASRSGVLYEQFF
TGTGCCAGCAGGTCGGGGGTCCTCTATGAGCAGTTCTTC
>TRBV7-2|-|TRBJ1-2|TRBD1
CASSFGGQGFYGYTF
TGTGCCAGCAGCTTCGGGGGACAGGGTTTCTATGGCTACACCTTC
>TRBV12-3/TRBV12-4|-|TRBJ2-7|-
CASSPSYEQYF
TGTGCCAGCAGTCCTTCCTACGAGCAGTACTTC
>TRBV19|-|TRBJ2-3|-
CASSPLLRDTDTQYF
TGTGCCAGTAGTCCCCTCTTGCGGGACACAGATACGCAGTATTTT
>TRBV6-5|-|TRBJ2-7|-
CASSYDNYEQYF
TGTGCCAGCAGTTACGACAACTACGAGCAGTACTTC
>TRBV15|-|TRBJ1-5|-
CATSRESVGNQPQHF
TGTGCCACCAGCAGAGAGTCGGTTGGTAATCAGCCCCAGCATTTT
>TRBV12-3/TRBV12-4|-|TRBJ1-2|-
CASSFLGVGYTF
TGTGCCAGCAGTTTCCTAGGGGTTGGCTACACCTTC
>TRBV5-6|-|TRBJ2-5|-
CASSLWSWETQYF
TGTGCCAGCAGCTTGTGGAGTTGGGAGACCCAGTACTTC
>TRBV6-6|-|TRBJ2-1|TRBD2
CASSYSFSGRSDPFF
TGTGCCAGCAGTTACTCGTTTAGCGGGAGGTCCGACCCGTTCTTC
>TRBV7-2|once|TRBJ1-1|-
CASSLDLGTEAFF
TGTGCCAGCAGCTTAGACCTAGGTACTGAAGCTTTCTTT
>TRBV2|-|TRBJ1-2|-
CASSAAEVGGYTF
TGTGCCAGCAGTGCCGCGGAGGTCGGTGGCTACACCTTC
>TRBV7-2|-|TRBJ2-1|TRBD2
CASSTSSGRALVYNEQFF
TGTGCCAGCAGCACTTCTAGCGGGAGGGCCCTGGTCTACAATGAGCAGTTCTTC
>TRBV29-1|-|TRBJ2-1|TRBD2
CSAQGTSDNNEQFF
TGCAGCGCCCAGGGGACTAGCGATAACAATGAGCAGTTCTTC
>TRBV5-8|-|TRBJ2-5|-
CASSLSRETQYF
TGTGCCAGCAGCTTATCCCGGGAGACCCAGTACTTC
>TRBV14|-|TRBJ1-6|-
CASSLQGQGMGSPLHF
TGTGCCAGCAGCCTACAGGGCCAGGGGATGGGTTCACCCCTCCACTTT
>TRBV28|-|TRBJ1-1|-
CATLKLNTEAFF
TGTGCCACGCTAAAGTTGAACACTGAAGCTTTCTTT
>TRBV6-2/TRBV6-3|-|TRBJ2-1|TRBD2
CASSSTGSGRPVNEQFF
TGTGCCAGCAGTTCAACTGGTAGCGGGAGGCCGGTCAATGAGCAGTTCTTC
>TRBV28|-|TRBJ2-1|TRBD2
CASSLTSGSYNEQFF
TGTGCCAGCAGTCTGACTAGCGGGAGCTACAATGAGCAGTTCTTC
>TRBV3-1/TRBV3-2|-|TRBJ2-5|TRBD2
CASSPWVAGGQETQYF
TGTGCCAGCAGCCCCTGGGTAGCGGGGGGCCAAGAGACCCAGTACTTC
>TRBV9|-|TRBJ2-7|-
CASSVAGQSSYEQYF
TGTGCCAGCAGCGTGGCGGGGCAGAGCTCCTACGAGCAGTACTTC
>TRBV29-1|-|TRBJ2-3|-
CSGGEGEYF
TGCAGCGGAGGGGAGGGGGAGTATTTT
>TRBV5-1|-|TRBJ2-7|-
CASSLDGEIVEQYF
TGCGCCAGCAGCTTGGATGGGGAGATCGTCGAGCAGTACTTC
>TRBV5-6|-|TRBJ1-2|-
CASSPPTGTYGYTF
TGTGCCAGCAGCCCGCCGACAGGAACCTATGGCTACACCTTC
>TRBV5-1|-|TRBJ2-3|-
CASSNGRGGRTDTQYF
TGCGCCAGCAGCAATGGGAGGGGGGGCCGCACAGATACGCAGTATTTT
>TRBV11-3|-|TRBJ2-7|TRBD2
CASSERTSGYEQYF
TGTGCCAGCAGTGAAAGGACTAGCGGATACGAGCAGTACTTC
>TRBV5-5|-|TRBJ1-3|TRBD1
CASSLIQGASNTIYF
TGTGCCAGCAGCTTAATACAGGGGGCAAGTAACACCATATATTTT
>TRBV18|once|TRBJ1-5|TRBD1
CASSPAGTGMRPQHF
TGTGCCAGCTCACCAGCCGGGACAGGGATGAGGCCCCAGCATTTT
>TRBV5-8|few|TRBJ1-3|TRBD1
CASSYRTGRGNTIYF
TGTGCCAGCAGCTACCGGACAGGCCGTGGAAACACCATATATTTT